This T cell receptor beta chain originates from a study of T cell responses to AZD1222 COVID-19 vaccine. Study overall: Pooling covered second doses at about 4 or about 12 weeks. The study, taken as a whole, reports: Donors, mostly white British, included more females; clonal diversity was possibly underestimated. Baseline serostatus was positive in only five to seven AZD1222 recipients. Sampling captured repertoires only after the peak T cell response.

Sequencing used immunoSEQ multiplex PCR; TCRdb keeps in-frame clones, though not all of them. The table includes 90,000 to 120,000 clones, around 95% detected once. Worth noting for this clone: Its cognate antigen is unknown.

Sequences were derived from peripheral blood, sampled on day 0 of AZD1222 vaccination. The origin of this receptor is an adult in good health.

The CDR3 here is CASSHPGDLNTEAFF. In DNA, the CDR3 is TGCGCCAGCAGTCATCCAGGGGACCTGAACACTGAAGCTTTCTTT. This rearrangement joins TRBV5-1 to TRBJ1-1; a possible D gene is TRBD1 (6 bases). This CDR3 spans 15 amino acids. V shed 5 bases and J shed 0 bases, with 14 bases lying between them. Germline CDR1 is SGHRS and CDR2 is YFSETQ.